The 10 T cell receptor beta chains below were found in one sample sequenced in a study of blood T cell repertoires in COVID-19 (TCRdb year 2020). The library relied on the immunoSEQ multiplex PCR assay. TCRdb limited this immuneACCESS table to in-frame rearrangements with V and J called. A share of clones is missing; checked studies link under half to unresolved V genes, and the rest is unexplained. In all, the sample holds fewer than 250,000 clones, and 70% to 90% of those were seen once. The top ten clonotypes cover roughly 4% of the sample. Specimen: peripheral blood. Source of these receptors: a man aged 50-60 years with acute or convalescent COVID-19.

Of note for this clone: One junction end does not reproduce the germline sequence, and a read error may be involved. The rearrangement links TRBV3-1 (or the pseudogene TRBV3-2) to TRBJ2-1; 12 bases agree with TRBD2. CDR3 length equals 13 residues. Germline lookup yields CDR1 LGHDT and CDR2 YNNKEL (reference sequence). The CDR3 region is CASSQDHPSGRVF. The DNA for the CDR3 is TGTGCCAGCAGCCAAGATCACCCTAGCGGGAGGGTCTTC.

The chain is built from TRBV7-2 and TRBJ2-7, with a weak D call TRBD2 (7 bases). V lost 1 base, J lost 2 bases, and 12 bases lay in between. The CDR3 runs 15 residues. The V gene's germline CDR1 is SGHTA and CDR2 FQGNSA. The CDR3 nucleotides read TGTGCCAGCAGCTTAGTGGGGGGGCAGACCTACGAGCAGTACTTC. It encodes CASSLVGGQTYEQYF.

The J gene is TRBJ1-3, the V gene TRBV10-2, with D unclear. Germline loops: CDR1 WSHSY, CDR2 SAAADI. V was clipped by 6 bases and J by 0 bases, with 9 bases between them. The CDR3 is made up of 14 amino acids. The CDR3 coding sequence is TGCGCCAGCAGAGGAGTTAACTCTGGAAACACCATATATTTT. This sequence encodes CASRGVNSGNTIYF.

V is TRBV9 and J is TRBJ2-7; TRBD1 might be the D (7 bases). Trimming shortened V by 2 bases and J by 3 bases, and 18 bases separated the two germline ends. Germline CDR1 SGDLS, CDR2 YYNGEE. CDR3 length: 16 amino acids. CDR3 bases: TGTGCCAGCAGCGTCATTTCGACAGGGAGGTACTACGAGCAGTACTTC. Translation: CASSVISTGRYYEQYF.

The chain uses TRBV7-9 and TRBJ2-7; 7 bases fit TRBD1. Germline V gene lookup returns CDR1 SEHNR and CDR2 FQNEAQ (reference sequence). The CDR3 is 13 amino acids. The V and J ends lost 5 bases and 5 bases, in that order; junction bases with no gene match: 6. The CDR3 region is CASSEYRGDEQYF. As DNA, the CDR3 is TGTGCCAGCAGCGAATACAGGGGCGACGAGCAGTACTTC.

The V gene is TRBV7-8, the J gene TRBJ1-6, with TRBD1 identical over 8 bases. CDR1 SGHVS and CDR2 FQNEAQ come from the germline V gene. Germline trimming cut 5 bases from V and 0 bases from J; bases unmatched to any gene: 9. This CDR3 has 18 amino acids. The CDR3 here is CASSQGQAMSSYNSPLHF. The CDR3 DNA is TGTGCCAGCAGCCAGGGACAGGCTATGAGCTCCTATAATTCACCCCTCCACTTT.

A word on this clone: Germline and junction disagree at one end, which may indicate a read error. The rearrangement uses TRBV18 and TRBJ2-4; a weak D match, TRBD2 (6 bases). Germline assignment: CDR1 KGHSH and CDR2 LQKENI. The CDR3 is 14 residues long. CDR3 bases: TGTGCCAGCTCACCGGAACTAGCCAAAAGCATTCAGTACTTC. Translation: CASSPELAKSIQYF.

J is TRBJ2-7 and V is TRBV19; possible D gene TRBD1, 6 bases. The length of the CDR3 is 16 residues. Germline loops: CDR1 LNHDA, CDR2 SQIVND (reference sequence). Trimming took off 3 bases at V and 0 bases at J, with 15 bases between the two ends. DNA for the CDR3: TGTGCCAGTAGTATGTATAGGACAGCAAGCTCCTACGAGCAGTACTTC. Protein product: CASSMYRTASSYEQYF.

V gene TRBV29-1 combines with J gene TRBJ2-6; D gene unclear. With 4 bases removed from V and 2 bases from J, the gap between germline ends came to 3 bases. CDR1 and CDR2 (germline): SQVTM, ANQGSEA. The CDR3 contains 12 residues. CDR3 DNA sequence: TGCAGCGTTGCGGCTGGGGCCAACGTCCTGACTTTC. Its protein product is CSVAAGANVLTF. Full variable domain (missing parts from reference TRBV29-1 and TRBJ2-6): SAVISQKPSRDICQRGTSLTIQCQVDSQVTMMFWYRQQPGQSLTLIATANQGSEATYESGFVIDKFPISRPNLTFSTLTVSNMSPEDSSIYLCSVAAGANVLTFGAGSRLTVL.

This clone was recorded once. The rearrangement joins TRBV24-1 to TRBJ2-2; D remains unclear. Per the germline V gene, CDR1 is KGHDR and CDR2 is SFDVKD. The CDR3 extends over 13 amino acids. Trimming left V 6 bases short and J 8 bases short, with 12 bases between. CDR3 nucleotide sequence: TGTGCCACCAGTACATTTGCCGGGGGGGAGCTGTTTTTT. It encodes CATSTFAGGELFF.